Below, 30 T cell receptor beta chains from the same sample are listed, as sequenced in a study of T-cell memory formation after mild COVID-19. Via MiXCR, TCRdb re-called the 5' RACE reads, giving one row per CDR3 protein. Altogether 400,000 to 550,000 distinct CDR3 sequences are present, 20% to 30% being singletons, with the ten largest covering around an eighth. Input material: PBMCs or a T cell subset sorted from them (not recorded which). These receptors came from an adult woman who had mild COVID-19 (a few samples of this study predate the infection). Cell type and time point are not known.

The CDR3: CASSQGSAGYNEKLFF. The CDR3 DNA is TGTGCCAGCAGCCAAGGTTCGGCAGGATATAATGAAAAACTGTTTTTT. V and J are TRBV14 and TRBJ1-4; D unresolved. CDR1 is SGHDN and CDR2 is FVKESK in the germline V gene. Trimming removed 1 base at V and 4 bases at J, with 13 bases between. This CDR3 is 16 amino acids long.

The chain recombines TRBV29-1 with TRBJ2-4; D unresolved. Germline loops: CDR1 SQVTM, CDR2 ANQGSEA. The CDR3 has 12 amino acids. Trimming cost V 8 bases and J 6 bases, with 14 bases left between them. The CDR3 DNA reads as TGCAGCATCTGGACCGGTGGAAACATTCAGTACTTC. It specifies CSIWTGGNIQYF.

This rearrangement joins TRBV12-3 or TRBV12-4 to TRBJ2-1, with 11 bases that match TRBD1. The CDR3 runs to 15 residues. J gave up 9 bases and V 6 bases, and 10 bases lay outside the gene matches. The CDR3 sequence: CASSLDRGLAREQFF. CDR3 DNA: TGTGCCAGCAGCCTGGACAGGGGGCTGGCGCGTGAGCAGTTCTTC.

This clonotype was picked up many times. This chain links TRBV29-1 with TRBJ2-6; D gene unclear. Germline values: CDR1 SQVTM, CDR2 ANQGSEA. The germline V and J ends were trimmed by 4 bases and 0 bases, with 7 bases remaining between them. This CDR3 comprises 14 residues. CDR3 in DNA: TGCAGCGTTGTAATCAGCTCTGGGGCCAACGTCCTGACTTTC. Protein sequence: CSVVISSGANVLTF.

This clonotype has just a few counts. CDR3 sequence (DNA): TGCAGTGCTAGCGCAGGGGGCACTGAAGCTTTCTTT. Its translation: CSASAGGTEAFF. V and J are TRBV20-1 and TRBJ1-1; TRBD1 matches at 7 bases. The J segment lost 4 bases and the V segment lost 3 bases, leaving 2 bases of the junction unmatched. The CDR3 runs to 12 residues. Germline assignment: CDR1 DFQATT and CDR2 SNEGSKA (reference sequence).

The chain carries TRBV18 and TRBJ2-6; D gene ambiguous. The CDR3 covers 15 residues. The V end lost 6 bases, the J end lost 1 base, and 10 bases lay between the germline ends. From germline, CDR1 is KGHSH and CDR2 LQKENI. CDR3 sequence (DNA): TGTGCCAGCTCCCCGAAGATTTCTGGGGCCAACGTCCTGACTTTC. Translated: CASSPKISGANVLTF.

The chain carries TRBV5-1 and TRBJ1-6; 7 bases match TRBD1. CDR1 and CDR2 from the germline V gene are SGHRS and YFSETQ. The CDR3 is 14 amino acids. Germline trimming cut 4 bases from V and 9 bases from J; bases unmatched to any gene: 7. In DNA, the CDR3 is TGCGCCAGCAGCCCGGACAGGCTTCGTTCACCCCTCCACTTT. This codes for CASSPDRLRSPLHF.

CDR3 DNA: TGCAGCGTTGGATTCCTAGGCGAGCAGTACTTC. Protein sequence: CSVGFLGEQYF. This rearrangement joins TRBV29-1 to TRBJ2-7; unclear D gene. Trimming left V 4 bases short and J 6 bases short, with 10 bases between. The CDR3 extends over 11 amino acids. The germline gives CDR1 SQVTM, CDR2 ANQGSEA.

This clonotype has just a few counts. The chain uses TRBV12-3 or TRBV12-4 and TRBJ1-5; 7 nucleotides line up with TRBD1. V trimming: 3 bases; J trimming: 6 bases; junction bases outside the gene matches: 2. The CDR3 runs to 13 residues. DNA for the CDR3: TGTGCCAGCAGTTTTGGGACAGCTCAGCCCCAGCATTTT. Its protein is CASSFGTAQPQHF.

The chain joins TRBV6-2 or TRBV6-3 to TRBJ2-1, with 14 bases that match TRBD2. There are 16 residues in the CDR3. V trimming: 6 bases; J trimming: 7 bases; junction bases outside the gene matches: 8. Germline assignment: CDR1 MNHEY and CDR2 SVGEGT. The CDR3 is CASRSGTSGSLNEQFF. The CDR3 coding sequence is TGTGCCAGCAGGAGTGGGACTAGCGGGAGTCTGAATGAGCAGTTCTTC.

The chain joins TRBV4-1 to TRBJ2-3, with TRBD1 identical over 7 bases. Germline CDR1 and CDR2: MGHRA and YSYEKL. The J segment lost 2 bases and the V segment lost 0 bases, leaving 8 bases of the junction unmatched. This CDR3 comprises 17 residues. The CDR3 DNA is TGCGCCAGCAGCCAAGATCGTGAGGACAGGCCCACAGATACGCAGTATTTT. Residues: CASSQDREDRPTDTQYF.

This chain connects TRBV29-1 to TRBJ2-1, with TRBD2 matching over 12 bases. The CDR3 spans 14 residues. After removal of 6 bases from V and 4 bases from J, the junction contained 4 bases not matched to a gene. CDR1 and CDR2 (germline): SQVTM, ANQGSEA. The CDR3 region is CSVVLAGGYNEQFF. The DNA of the CDR3 is TGCAGCGTAGTACTAGCGGGAGGATACAATGAGCAGTTCTTC.

The genes are TRBV4-2 and TRBJ1-2, with D possibly being TRBD1 (5 bases). This CDR3 contains 16 residues. Germline V gene data show CDR1 as LGHNA and CDR2 as YNFKEQ. V lost 0 bases, J lost 3 bases, and 14 bases lay in between. CDR3 coding DNA: TGTGCCAGCAGCCAAGATTCGTCGACAGACTACTATGGCTACACCTTC. Protein: CASSQDSSTDYYGYTF.

This clonotype was counted a few times. V is TRBV9 and J is TRBJ2-1, with D perhaps matching TRBD1 or TRBD2 (7 bases each). Trimming cost V 0 bases and J 1 base, with 11 bases left between them. Germline V CDR1 and CDR2: SGDLS, YYNGEE. The CDR3 loop spans 16 amino acids. The CDR3 loop is CASSVDRGGSYNEQFF. In DNA, the CDR3 is TGTGCCAGCAGCGTAGACAGGGGAGGGTCCTACAATGAGCAGTTCTTC.

V and J are TRBV14 and TRBJ1-3, with TRBD1 as a possible D gene (5 bases). With 5 bases removed from V and 0 bases from J, the gap between germline ends came to 11 bases. The CDR3 contains 15 residues. Germline V gene data show CDR1 as SGHDN and CDR2 as FVKESK. The CDR3 protein is CASSSWGSSGNTIYF. Written as DNA, the CDR3 is TGTGCCAGCAGCTCATGGGGCTCCTCTGGAAACACCATATATTTT.

This clonotype was detected a few times. This chain uses TRBV5-1 with TRBJ2-2; unclear D gene. CDR1 is SGHRS and CDR2 is YFSETQ in the germline V gene. V was clipped by 4 bases and J by 9 bases, with 13 bases between them. The CDR3 has 13 amino acids. In nucleotides, the CDR3 is TGCGCCAGCAGCGAACAGTCGTTGCGGGAGCTGTTTTTT. Residues: CASSEQSLRELFF. The full variable domain, completed using reference TRBV5-1 and TRBJ2-2, is KAGVTQTPRYLIKTRGQQVTLSCSPISGHRSVSWYQQTPGQGLQFLFEYFSETQRNKGNFPGRFSGRQFSNSRSEMNVSTLELGDSALYLCASSEQSLRELFFGEGSRLTVL.

V and J are TRBV5-1 and TRBJ2-7; 7 positions agree with TRBD2. Losses at the gene ends were 2 bases for V and 1 base for J; bases not matched to a gene: 6. CDR1 is SGHRS, CDR2 YFSETQ, per germline. CDR3 length: 15 residues. The CDR3 here is CASSLAPGLSYEQYF. The CDR3 nucleotides read TGCGCCAGCAGCTTAGCTCCGGGACTATCCTACGAGCAGTACTTC.

This clonotype was found a few times. The chain combines TRBV7-8 with TRBJ1-5; 7 bases are a match to TRBD1. The trim removed 2 bases at V and 5 bases at J, leaving 6 bases unmatched. The CDR3 contains 15 residues. Germline-derived CDR1 and CDR2 are SGHVS and FQNEAQ. CDR3 amino acids: CASSLQGGAYQPQHF. CDR3 coding DNA: TGTGCCAGCAGCTTACAAGGGGGCGCTTATCAGCCCCAGCATTTT.

The V and J genes are TRBV30 and TRBJ2-1; TRBD2 might be the D (7 bases). The CDR3 loop spans 14 amino acids. CDR1 GTSNPN and CDR2 SVGIG come from the germline V gene (reference sequence). Trimming left V 2 bases short and J 4 bases short, with 12 bases between. CDR3 residues: CAWSSGGPYNEQFF. CDR3 nucleotide sequence: TGTGCCTGGAGTTCCGGGGGGCCTTACAATGAGCAGTTCTTC.

CDR3 loop: CATRRTSGTGAGNTIYF. The CDR3, as DNA: TGTGCCACCAGGAGGACCTCCGGGACAGGCGCTGGAAACACCATATATTTT. The chain links TRBV15 to TRBJ1-3; TRBD1 matches at 8 bases. Germline V gives CDR1 LNHNV, CDR2 YYDKDF (reference sequence). The CDR3 consists of 17 residues. J was trimmed by 2 bases and V by 6 bases; bases with no gene match: 12.

The chain has TRBV6-5 and TRBJ1-2; weak D call: TRBD1 (6 bases). The CDR3 totals 17 residues. Germline V gene sequence: CDR1 MNHEY, CDR2 SVGAGI. V was pared by 8 bases and J by 2 bases, with 24 bases between. CDR3 region: CASRAGLRRGFNYGYTF. CDR3 bases: TGTGCCAGCCGGGCGGGTCTTCGGAGGGGGTTCAACTATGGCTACACCTTC.

The table lists this clonotype with a few counts. The rearrangement links TRBV7-6 to TRBJ2-1; TRBD1 aligns across 8 bases. Germline V lookup: CDR1 SGHVS, CDR2 FNYEAQ. The J segment lost 6 bases and the V segment lost 1 base, leaving 11 bases of the junction unmatched. This CDR3 contains 17 residues. For the CDR3, the DNA is TGTGCCAGCAGCTTAGGCCCGGGCCAGGGGGCCCTCAATGAGCAGTTCTTC. Amino acids: CASSLGPGQGALNEQFF.

This clonotype was counted only a few times. This chain connects TRBV7-8 to TRBJ2-3, with TRBD1 identical over 7 bases. Germline V gives CDR1 SGHVS, CDR2 FQNEAQ. J lost 0 bases, V lost 5 bases, and 2 bases had no gene match. This CDR3 is 14 amino acids long. Here the CDR3 reads CASSPGQSTDTQYF. The DNA for the CDR3 is TGTGCCAGCAGCCCGGGACAGAGCACAGATACGCAGTATTTT.

This rearrangement joins TRBV3-1 to TRBJ2-7; D possibly uses TRBD1 or TRBD2 (7 bases each). Trimming took off 4 bases at V and 0 bases at J, with 19 bases between the two ends. In germline, CDR1 is LGHDT, CDR2 YNNKEL (reference sequence). CDR3 length: 17 residues. The CDR3 spells CASSPEGAGATSYEQYF. The CDR3, as DNA: TGTGCCAGCAGCCCCGAGGGGGCGGGGGCAACCTCCTACGAGCAGTACTTC.

A few counts support this clonotype. V is TRBV15 and J is TRBJ2-7, with D tentatively TRBD1 (6 bases). Looked up from germline, CDR1 is LNHNV and CDR2 is YYDKDF (reference sequence). The CDR3 consists of 18 residues. Trimming took 2 bases from V and 7 from J, leaving 27 bases between them. The CDR3, as DNA: TGTGCCACCAGCAGAAACGGGCAGTTGGGGACACTTGAGGAGGAGCAGTACTTC. Residues: CATSRNGQLGTLEEEQYF.

This clonotype was recorded once. The chain links TRBV19 to TRBJ2-4; 9 bases match TRBD1. The CDR3 has 14 amino acids. Trimming removed 6 bases from V and 8 bases from J; junction bases left unmatched: 8. The germline gives CDR1 LNHDA, CDR2 SQIVND (reference sequence). The CDR3 DNA follows: TGTGCCAGTAGGCCGGGACAGGGAGGGGACATTCAGTACTTC. This codes for CASRPGQGGDIQYF.

This clonotype has only one observation. The DNA of the CDR3 is TGTGCCAGCAGCTTAGCTCTCTTGGGCGGGAGCACTGAAGCTTTCTTT. This sequence encodes CASSLALLGGSTEAFF. J is TRBJ1-1 and V is TRBV7-9; D gene unclear. The V gene lost 0 bases and the J gene lost 4 bases, with 15 bases spanning the gap. The germline CDR1 and CDR2 sequences are SEHNR and FQNEAQ (reference sequence). This CDR3 has 16 amino acids.

This clonotype was seen repeatedly, ten times or more. CDR3 coding DNA: TGTGCCAGCAGCCAAGACTATCGGAGCACAGATACGCAGTATTTT. Amino acids: CASSQDYRSTDTQYF. The J gene is TRBJ2-3, the V gene TRBV5-8; possible D gene TRBD2, 5 bases. Trimming stripped 4 bases from V and 0 bases from J, with 12 bases between. Germline CDR1 reads SGHTS; CDR2 reads YDEGEE. This CDR3 is 15 amino acids long.

This clonotype was found a few times. This chain links TRBV5-6 with TRBJ1-1, with unresolved D. Germline V gives CDR1 SGHDT, CDR2 YYEEEE. This CDR3 has 12 residues. V was shortened by 0 bases and J by 6 bases, with 6 bases between the two germline ends. In nucleotides, the CDR3 is TGTGCCAGCAGCTTGGCCTTATCTGAAGCTTTCTTT. It yields the protein CASSLALSEAFF. Full variable domain (outside the CDR3, taken from reference TRBV5-6 and TRBJ1-1): DAGVTQSPTHLIKTRGQQVTLRCSPKSGHDTVSWYQQALGQGPQFIFQYYEEEERQRGNFPDRFSGHQFPNYSSELNVNALLLGDSALYLCASSLALSEAFFGQGTRLTVV.

This clonotype came up a few times. The junction departs from germline at one end; a sequencing error may be responsible. The chain combines TRBV5-1 with TRBJ1-2; no clear D. There are 12 residues in the CDR3. The V gene's germline CDR1 is SGHRS and CDR2 YFSETQ. CDR3 protein: CASSLDDYGYTF. DNA for the CDR3: TGTGCCAGCAGCCTTGATGACTATGGCTACACCTTC. The full variable domain, rest sourced from reference TRBV5-1 and TRBJ1-2, is KAGVTQTPRYLIKTRGQQVTLSCSPISGHRSVSWYQQTPGQGLQFLFEYFSETQRNKGNFPGRFSGRQFSNSRSEMNVSTLELGDSALYLCASSLDDYGYTFGSGTRLTVV.